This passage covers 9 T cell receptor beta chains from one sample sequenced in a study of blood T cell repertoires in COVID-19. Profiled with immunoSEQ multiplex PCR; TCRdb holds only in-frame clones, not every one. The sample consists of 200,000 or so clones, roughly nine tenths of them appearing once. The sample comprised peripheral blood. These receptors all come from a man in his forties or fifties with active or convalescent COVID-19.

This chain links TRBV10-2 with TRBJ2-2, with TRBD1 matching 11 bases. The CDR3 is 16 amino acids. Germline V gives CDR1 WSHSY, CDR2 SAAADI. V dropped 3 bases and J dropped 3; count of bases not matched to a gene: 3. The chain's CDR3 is CASSDPDRGHTGELFF. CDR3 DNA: TGCGCCAGCAGTGACCCGGACAGGGGGCACACCGGGGAGCTGTTTTTT.

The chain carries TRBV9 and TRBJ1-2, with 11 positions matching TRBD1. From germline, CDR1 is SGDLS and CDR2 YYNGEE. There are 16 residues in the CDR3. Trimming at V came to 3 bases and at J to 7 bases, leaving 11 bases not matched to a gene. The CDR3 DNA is TGTGCCAGCAGCGAGTGGGACAGGGGGAGCGTAAGTGGCTACACCTTC. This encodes CASSEWDRGSVSGYTF.

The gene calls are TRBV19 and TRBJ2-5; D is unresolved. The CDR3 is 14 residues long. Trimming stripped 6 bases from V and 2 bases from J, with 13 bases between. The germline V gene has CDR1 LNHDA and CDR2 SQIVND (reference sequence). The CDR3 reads CASSPTALQETQYF. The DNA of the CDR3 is TGTGCCAGTAGCCCTACAGCTTTACAAGAGACCCAGTACTTC.

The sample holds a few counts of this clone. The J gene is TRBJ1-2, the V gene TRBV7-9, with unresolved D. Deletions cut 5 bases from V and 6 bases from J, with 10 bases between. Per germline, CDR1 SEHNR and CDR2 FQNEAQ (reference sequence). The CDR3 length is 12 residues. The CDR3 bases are TGTGCCAGCAGCCGGGGTAGACATGGCTACACCTTC. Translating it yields CASSRGRHGYTF.

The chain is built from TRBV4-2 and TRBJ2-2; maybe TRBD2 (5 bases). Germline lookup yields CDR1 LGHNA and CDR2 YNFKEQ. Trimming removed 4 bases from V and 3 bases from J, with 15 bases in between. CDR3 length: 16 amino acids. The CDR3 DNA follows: TGTGCCAGCAGCCCCAGTGAGGGTTCCGACACCGGGGAGCTGTTTTTT. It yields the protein CASSPSEGSDTGELFF.

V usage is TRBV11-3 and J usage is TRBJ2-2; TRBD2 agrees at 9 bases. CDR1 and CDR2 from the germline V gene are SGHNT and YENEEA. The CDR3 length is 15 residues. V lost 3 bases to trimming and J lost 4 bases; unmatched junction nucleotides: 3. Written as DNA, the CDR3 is TGTGCCAGCAGCTTGGCGGGAGGGAGCACCGGGGAGCTGTTTTTT. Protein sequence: CASSLAGGSTGELFF.

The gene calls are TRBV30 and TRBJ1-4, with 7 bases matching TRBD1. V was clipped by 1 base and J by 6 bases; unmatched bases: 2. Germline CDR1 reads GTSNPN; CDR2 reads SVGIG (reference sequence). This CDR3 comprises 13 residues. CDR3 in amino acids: CAWSEGGYEKLFF. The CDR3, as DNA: TGTGCCTGGAGTGAAGGGGGCTATGAAAAACTGTTTTTT.

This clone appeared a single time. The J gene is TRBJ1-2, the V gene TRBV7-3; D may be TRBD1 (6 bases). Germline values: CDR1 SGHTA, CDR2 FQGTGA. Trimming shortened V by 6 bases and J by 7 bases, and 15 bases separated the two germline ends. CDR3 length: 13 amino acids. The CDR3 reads CASRLGGSGGYTF. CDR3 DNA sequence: TGTGCCAGCAGATTAGGGGGGAGTGGTGGCTACACCTTC.

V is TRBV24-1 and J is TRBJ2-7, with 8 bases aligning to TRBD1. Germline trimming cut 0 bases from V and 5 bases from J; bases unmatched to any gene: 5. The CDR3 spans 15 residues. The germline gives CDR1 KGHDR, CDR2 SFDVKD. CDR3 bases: TGTGCCACCAGTGATTTGGGACAGGGAACGGACGAGCAGTACTTC. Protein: CATSDLGQGTDEQYF.